What follows are 14 T cell receptor beta chains derived from one specimen sequenced in a study of cytomegalovirus exposure and HLA in healthy donors. Both 60 Vbeta primers and 13 Jbeta primers went into the PCR. This table comes from immunoSEQ multiplex PCR, and its TCRdb copy is limited to in-frame clones, with some not included. The sample has roughly 160,000 clones, roughly 85% seen once. Sequences were obtained from PBMCs. The receptors originated from a male donor in good health and CMV-seropositive.

The chain is built from TRBV28 and TRBJ1-3; 10 bases are a match to TRBD1. This CDR3 contains 17 residues. Germline lookup yields CDR1 MDHEN and CDR2 SYDVKM. V was clipped by 2 bases and J by 1 base; unmatched bases: 5. The CDR3 loop is CASSLGGQGHSGNTIYF. CDR3 coding DNA: TGTGCCAGCAGTTTAGGGGGACAGGGGCATTCTGGAAACACCATATATTTT.

The count of this clone is one. The rearrangement uses TRBV9 and TRBJ2-1; TRBD2 agrees at 11 bases. The junction had 4 bases not matched to a gene; V was cut back by 1 base and J by 4 bases. Germline values: CDR1 SGDLS, CDR2 YYNGEE. The CDR3 is 16 amino acids. CDR3 loop: CASSVSGTSGYNEQFF. The CDR3 DNA reads TGTGCCAGCAGCGTATCGGGGACTAGCGGTTACAATGAGCAGTTCTTC.

The chain links TRBV28 to TRBJ1-2; the D is unclear. The germline V and J ends were trimmed by 5 bases and 4 bases, with 17 bases remaining between them. This CDR3 region has 15 residues. CDR1 and CDR2 (germline): MDHEN, SYDVKM. CDR3 amino acids: CASSVLTAGSYGYTF. CDR3 bases: TGTGCCAGCAGTGTACTGACGGCGGGGTCCTATGGCTACACCTTC.

V and J are TRBV12-5 and TRBJ1-2; TRBD1 agrees at 9 bases. The CDR3 has 16 residues. V gave up 1 base and J gave up 4 bases; unmatched junction bases: 7. CDR1 is LGHNT, CDR2 FRNRAP, per germline. The DNA for the CDR3 is TGTGCTAGTGGTTTGGGCGGCGGGACAGGGCCCTATGGCTACACCTTC. This encodes CASGLGGGTGPYGYTF.

V is TRBV5-1 and J is TRBJ2-6; 10 bases map to TRBD1. V lost 1 base to trimming and J lost 0 bases; unmatched junction nucleotides: 1. Germline assignment: CDR1 SGHRS and CDR2 YFSETQ. The CDR3 has 17 amino acids. The CDR3 DNA reads as TGCGCCAGCAGCTTGAGGACAGGGGGCTCTGGGGCCAACGTCCTGACTTTC. Protein product: CASSLRTGGSGANVLTF.

The rearrangement uses TRBV2 and TRBJ1-2; 8 bases map to TRBD1. The CDR3 loop spans 13 amino acids. The V and J ends lost 3 bases and 6 bases, in that order; junction bases with no gene match: 3. Germline CDR1 reads SNHLY; CDR2 reads FYNNEI. The CDR3, as DNA: TGTGCCAGCAGTGAGGCAGGGGGCAATGGCTACACCTTC. It yields the protein CASSEAGGNGYTF.

The chain uses TRBV27 and TRBJ2-1; 13 bases map to TRBD2. Germline-derived CDR1 and CDR2 are MNHEY and SMNVEV (reference sequence). Trimming removed 3 bases from V and 7 bases from J; junction bases left unmatched: 6. This CDR3 is 16 amino acids long. For the CDR3, the DNA is TGTGCCAGCAGTTTCCGGACTAGCGGGAGAGCGAATGAGCAGTTCTTC. Translation: CASSFRTSGRANEQFF.

The chain employs TRBV27 and TRBJ1-6; the D gene is possibly TRBD1 (6 bases). V lost 0 bases and J lost 15, with 15 bases in between. Germline CDR1 reads MNHEY; CDR2 reads SMNVEV (reference sequence). This CDR3 region has 14 residues. CDR3 sequence reads: CASSLSKWGHNLHF. The CDR3 DNA follows: TGTGCCAGCAGTTTATCGAAGTGGGGACATAACCTCCACTTT.

V and J are TRBV7-2 and TRBJ2-7, with D possibly TRBD2 on 6 matching bases. The germline V and J ends were trimmed by 4 bases and 3 bases, with 16 bases remaining between them. This CDR3 has 15 amino acids. Germline V gene sequence: CDR1 SGHTA, CDR2 FQGNSA. Here the CDR3 reads CASSSRSGTDYEQYF. The DNA of the CDR3 is TGTGCCAGCAGCTCTAGATCAGGGACTGACTACGAGCAGTACTTC.

The rearrangement uses TRBV29-1 and TRBJ2-1, with D possibly TRBD1 on 5 matching bases. The CDR3 loop spans 12 amino acids. The ends were cut back, 1 base at V and 10 bases at J, with 11 bases in the middle. CDR1 is SQVTM and CDR2 is ANQGSEA in the germline V gene. The CDR3 here is CSVEVLRQEQFF. CDR3 sequence (DNA): TGCAGCGTTGAAGTTCTCAGACAGGAGCAGTTCTTC.

The V gene is TRBV15, the J gene TRBJ2-7, with D unresolved. The CDR3 loop spans 13 amino acids. V was trimmed by 1 base and J by 4 bases, leaving 8 bases between them. CDR1 and CDR2 from the germline V gene are LNHNV and YYDKDF (reference sequence). In nucleotides, the CDR3 is TGTGCCACCAGCAGAGGAAACTCGTACGAGCAGTACTTC. Encoded protein: CATSRGNSYEQYF.

The V and J genes are TRBV5-6 and TRBJ2-7; possibly TRBD1 for D (5 bases). In germline, CDR1 is SGHDT, CDR2 YYEEEE. This CDR3 spans 17 amino acids. The V end lost 1 base, the J end lost 0 bases, and 17 bases lay between the germline ends. CDR3 residues: CASSLLLTDPYSYEQYF. In DNA form, the CDR3 reads TGTGCCAGCAGCTTGCTACTGACAGACCCCTACTCCTACGAGCAGTACTTC.

The chain has TRBV30 and TRBJ1-1; D not resolved. CDR3 size: 10 residues. The germline V gene encodes CDR1 GTSNPN and CDR2 SVGIG (reference sequence). Trimming shortened V by 6 bases and J by 7 bases, and 9 bases separated the two germline ends. The DNA for the CDR3 is TGTGCCTGTATTGGGAGTGAAGCTTTCTTT. Its protein is CACIGSEAFF.

J is TRBJ1-1 and V is TRBV27, with 7 nucleotides matching TRBD1. CDR3 length: 14 amino acids. V gave up 6 bases and J gave up 3 bases; unmatched junction bases: 7. CDR1 is MNHEY and CDR2 is SMNVEV in the germline V gene (reference sequence). CDR3 region: CASRSQGTYTEAFF. The CDR3 nucleotides read TGTGCCAGCAGGTCACAGGGGACCTACACTGAAGCTTTCTTT.